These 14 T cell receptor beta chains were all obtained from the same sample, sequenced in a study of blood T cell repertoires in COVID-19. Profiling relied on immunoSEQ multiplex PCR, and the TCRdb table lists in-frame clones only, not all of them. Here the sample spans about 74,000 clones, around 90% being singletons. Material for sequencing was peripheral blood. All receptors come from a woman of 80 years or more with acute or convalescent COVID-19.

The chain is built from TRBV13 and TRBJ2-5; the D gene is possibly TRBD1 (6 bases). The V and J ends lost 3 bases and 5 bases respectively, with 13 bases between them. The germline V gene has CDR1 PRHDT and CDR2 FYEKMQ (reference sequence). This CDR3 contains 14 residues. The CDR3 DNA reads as TGTGCCAGCAGCTTGGGGGACACGGGGGAGACCCAGTACTTC. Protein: CASSLGDTGETQYF.

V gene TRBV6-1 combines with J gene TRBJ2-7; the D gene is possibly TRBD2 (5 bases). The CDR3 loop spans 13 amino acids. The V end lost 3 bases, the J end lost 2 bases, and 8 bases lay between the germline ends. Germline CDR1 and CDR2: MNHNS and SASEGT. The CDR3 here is CASSESGTYEQYF. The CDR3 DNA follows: TGTGCCAGCAGTGAGTCGGGGACCTACGAGCAGTACTTC.

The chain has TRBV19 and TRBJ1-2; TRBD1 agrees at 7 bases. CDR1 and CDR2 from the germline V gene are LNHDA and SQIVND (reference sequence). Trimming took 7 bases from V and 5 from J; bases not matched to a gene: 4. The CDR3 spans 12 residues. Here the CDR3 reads CASTPGGYGYTF. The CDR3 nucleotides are TGTGCCAGTACCCCAGGGGGGTATGGCTACACCTTC.

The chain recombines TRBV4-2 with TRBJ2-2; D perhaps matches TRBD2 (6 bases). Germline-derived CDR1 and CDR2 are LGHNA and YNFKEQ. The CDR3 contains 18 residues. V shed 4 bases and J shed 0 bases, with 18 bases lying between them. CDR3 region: CASSPGLVGTPNTGELFF. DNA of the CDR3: TGTGCCAGCAGCCCCGGTCTCGTAGGGACTCCGAACACCGGGGAGCTGTTTTTT.

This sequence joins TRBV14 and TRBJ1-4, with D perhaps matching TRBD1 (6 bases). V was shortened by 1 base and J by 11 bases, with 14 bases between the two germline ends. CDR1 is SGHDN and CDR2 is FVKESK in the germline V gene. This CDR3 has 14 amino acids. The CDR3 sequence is CASSQVAGVGKLFF. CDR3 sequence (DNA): TGTGCCAGCAGCCAAGTGGCAGGGGTGGGGAAACTGTTTTTT.

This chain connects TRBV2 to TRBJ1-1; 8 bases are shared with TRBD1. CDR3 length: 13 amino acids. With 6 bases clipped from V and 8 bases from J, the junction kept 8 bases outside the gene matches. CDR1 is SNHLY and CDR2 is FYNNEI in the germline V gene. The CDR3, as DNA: TGTGCCAGCAGCCGGGAAACAGGGGGGGAAGCTTTCTTT. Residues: CASSRETGGEAFF.

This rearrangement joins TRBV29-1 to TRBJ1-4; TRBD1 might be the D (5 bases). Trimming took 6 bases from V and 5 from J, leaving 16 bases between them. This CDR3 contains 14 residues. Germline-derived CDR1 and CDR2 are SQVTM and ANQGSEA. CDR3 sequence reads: CSVGSAGRNEKLFF. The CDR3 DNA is TGCAGCGTCGGCAGTGCGGGGCGAAATGAAAAACTGTTTTTT.

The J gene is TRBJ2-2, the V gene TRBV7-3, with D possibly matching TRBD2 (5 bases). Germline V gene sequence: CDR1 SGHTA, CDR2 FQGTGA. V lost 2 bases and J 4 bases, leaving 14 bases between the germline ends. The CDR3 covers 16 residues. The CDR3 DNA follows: TGTGCCAGCAGCTTAGGCAGGAGAGGGTCCACCGGGGAGCTGTTTTTT. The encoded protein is CASSLGRRGSTGELFF.

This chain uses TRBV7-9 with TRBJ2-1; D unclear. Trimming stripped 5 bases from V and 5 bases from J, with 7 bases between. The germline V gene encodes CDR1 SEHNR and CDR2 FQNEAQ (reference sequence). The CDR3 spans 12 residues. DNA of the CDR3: TGTGCCAGCAGCCCACAGAACAATGAGCAGTTCTTC. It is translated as CASSPQNNEQFF.

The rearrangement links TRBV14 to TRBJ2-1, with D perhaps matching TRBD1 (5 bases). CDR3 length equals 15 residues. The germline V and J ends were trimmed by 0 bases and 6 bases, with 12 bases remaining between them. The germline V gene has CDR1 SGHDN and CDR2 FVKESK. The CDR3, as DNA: TGTGCCAGCAGCCAAGAATTGACGACAGTCAATGAGCAGTTCTTC. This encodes CASSQELTTVNEQFF.

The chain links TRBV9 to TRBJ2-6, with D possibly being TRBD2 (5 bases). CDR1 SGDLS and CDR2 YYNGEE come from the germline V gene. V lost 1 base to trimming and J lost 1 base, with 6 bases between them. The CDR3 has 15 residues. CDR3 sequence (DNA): TGTGCCAGCAGCGTAACGGGGTCTGGGGCCAACGTCCTGACTTTC. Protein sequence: CASSVTGSGANVLTF.

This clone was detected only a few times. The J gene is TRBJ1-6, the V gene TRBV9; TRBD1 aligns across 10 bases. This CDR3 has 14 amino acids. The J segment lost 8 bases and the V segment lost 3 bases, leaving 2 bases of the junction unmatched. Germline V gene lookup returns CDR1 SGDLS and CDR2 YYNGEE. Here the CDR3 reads CASSGTGGDSPLHF. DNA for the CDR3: TGTGCCAGCAGCGGGACAGGGGGAGATTCACCCCTCCACTTT.

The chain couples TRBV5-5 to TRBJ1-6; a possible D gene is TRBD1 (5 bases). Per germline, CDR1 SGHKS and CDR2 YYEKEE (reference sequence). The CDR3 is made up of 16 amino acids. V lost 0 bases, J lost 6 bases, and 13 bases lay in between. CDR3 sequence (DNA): TGTGCCAGCAGCTTGGGACAGACGTTGTTTAATTCACCCCTCCACTTT. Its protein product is CASSLGQTLFNSPLHF. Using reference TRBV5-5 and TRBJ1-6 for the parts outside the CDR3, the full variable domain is DAGVTQSPTHLIKTRGQQVTLRCSPISGHKSVSWYQQVLGQGPQFIFQYYEKEERGRGNFPDRFSARQFPNYSSELNVNALLLGDSALYLCASSLGQTLFNSPLHFGNGTRLTVT.

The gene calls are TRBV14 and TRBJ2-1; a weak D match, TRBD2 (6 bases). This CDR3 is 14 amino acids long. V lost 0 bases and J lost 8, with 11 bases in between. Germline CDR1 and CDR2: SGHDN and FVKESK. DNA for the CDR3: TGTGCCAGCAGCCAAGAGAGGAGGGACTATGAGCAGTTCTTC. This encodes CASSQERRDYEQFF.